These 18 T cell receptor beta chains share one sample of origin, sequenced in a study of T cell clonality in common variable immunodeficiency. The repertoire was sequenced with immunoSEQ multiplex PCR; TCRdb's copy has only in-frame clones and lacks some. The sample has under 50,000 clones, none seen only once. The source material was peripheral blood mononuclear cells. These receptor sequences come from a person aged 18-70 years in good health.

This clone was counted at least ten times. One junction end does not reproduce the germline sequence, and a read error may be involved. The CDR3 end falls 3 residues outside the read, so it is completed with the germline J gene. The chain couples TRBV4-2 to TRBJ2-5; tentative D call: TRBD2 (5 bases). This CDR3 is built from 15 residues. Germline V gene sequence: CDR1 LGHNA, CDR2 YNFKEQ. CDR3 DNA (partial): TGCGCCAGCAGCCAGGAGGCGGGCTCATGGGAGACC. This codes for CASSQEAGSWET. In full, the CDR3 reads CASSQEAGSWETQYF.

Only a few counts were recorded for this clone. Read data end 3 residues before the CDR3 end; the end is taken from the germline J gene. V and J are TRBV5-6 and TRBJ2-5, with 8 bases identical to TRBD1. CDR3 length: 13 amino acids. Trimming removed 2 bases from V and 7 bases from J; junction bases left unmatched: 4. The germline V gene encodes CDR1 SGHDT and CDR2 YYEEEE. The DNA read from the CDR3 is TGTGCCAGCAGCTTAGGACAGGGAGGGACC. Encoded protein: CASSLGQGGT. From start to end, the CDR3 is CASSLGQGGTQYF. Together with reference TRBV5-6 and TRBJ2-5, the CDR3 gives the full variable domain: DAGVTQSPTHLIKTRGQQVTLRCSPKSGHDTVSWYQQALGQGPQFIFQYYEEEERQRGNFPDRFSGHQFPNYSSELNVNALLLGDSALYLCASSLGQGGTQYFGPGTRLLVL.

This clone was seen repeatedly, ten times or more. The CDR3 end lies 3 residues beyond the end of the read and is filled in from the germline J gene. The sample has other DNA sequences that encode this CDR3 too. The chain is built from TRBV19 and TRBJ1-3, with unresolved D. Trimming cost V 4 bases and J 0 bases, with 13 bases left between them. CDR1 LNHDA and CDR2 SQIVND come from the germline V gene (reference sequence). The CDR3 is made up of 16 amino acids. Partial CDR3 DNA: TGTGCCAGTAGTACCTTAGGCGGACTCTCTGGAAACACC. Translating gives CASSTLGGLSGNT. The entire CDR3 sequence reads CASSTLGGLSGNTIYF.

This clone was observed at least ten times. The read terminates 3 residues before the CDR3 end, so the remaining end is supplied by the germline J gene. The chain has TRBV20-1 and TRBJ2-5, with D perhaps matching TRBD2 (7 bases). CDR1 is DFQATT and CDR2 is SNEGSKA in the germline V gene (reference sequence). The CDR3 extends over 14 amino acids. V was clipped by 3 bases and J by 1 base, with 12 bases between them. The sequenced part of the CDR3 DNA is TGCAGTGCTAGCCCGGGGGGCGGCCAAGAGACC. Encoded protein: CSASPGGGQET. The full CDR3 protein is CSASPGGGQETQYF.

This clone showed up many times. From the germline J gene comes the end of the CDR3, since the read stops 3 residues before it. J is TRBJ2-7 and V is TRBV13; TRBD2 matches 13 bases. V shed 5 bases, J shed 2 bases, and the junction held 9 bases outside the gene matches. The CDR3 extends over 17 amino acids. Per germline, CDR1 PRHDT and CDR2 FYEKMQ (reference sequence). The sequenced part of the CDR3 DNA is TGTGCCAGCAGCAATCTCCCGACTAGCGGGGGGACCTACGAG. Its protein is CASSNLPTSGGTYE. The whole CDR3 protein is CASSNLPTSGGTYEQYF.

At least ten counts were recorded for this clone. The CDR3 extends 3 residues past the end of the read, so its final part is completed from the germline J gene. The rearrangement joins TRBV5-1 to TRBJ2-3; 14 bases align to TRBD2. With 3 bases clipped from V and 5 bases from J, the junction kept 8 bases outside the gene matches. The length of the CDR3 is 17 residues. Germline V lookup: CDR1 SGHRS, CDR2 YFSETQ. The DNA read from the CDR3 is TGCGCCAGCAGCTCGGCGACTAGCGGGGGGGCAGGAGATACG. Its protein product is CASSSATSGGAGDT. The whole CDR3 region reads CASSSATSGGAGDTQYF.

In this sample, this clone turned up many times. The read is 3 residues too short to cover the CDR3 end, so that end is filled in from the germline J gene. The rearrangement joins TRBV2 to TRBJ2-2, with 9 bases that match TRBD1. V trimming: 9 bases; J trimming: 1 base; junction bases outside the gene matches: 9. Germline loops: CDR1 SNHLY, CDR2 FYNNEI. The CDR3 contains 16 residues. CDR3 region: CASDTGGVVNTGELFF. Incomplete CDR3 DNA: TGTGCCAGTGACACAGGGGGCGTTGTGAACACCGGGGAG.

This clone was picked up a small number of times. The CDR3 end falls 3 residues outside the read, so it is completed with the germline J gene. This rearrangement joins TRBV18 to TRBJ2-1, with a weak D call TRBD1 (6 bases). Germline V lookup: CDR1 KGHSH, CDR2 LQKENI. The length of the CDR3 is 14 residues. Between the trimmed V and J ends, which lost 4 bases and 9 bases, there was a span of 16 bases. The CDR3 reads CASSRRDRSAEQFF. The CDR3 bases that were read are TGTGCCAGCTCACGAAGAGACAGGTCCGCTGAG. Looking up the rest from reference TRBV18 and TRBJ2-1 gives the full variable domain: NAGVMQNPRHLVRRRGQEARLRCSPMKGHSHVYWYRQLPEEGLKFMVYLQKENIIDESGMPKERFSAEFPKEGPSILRIQQVVRGDSAAYFCASSRRDRSAEQFFGPGTRLTVL.

There are many counts of this clone. From the germline J gene comes the end of the CDR3, since the read stops 3 residues before it. This rearrangement joins TRBV28 to TRBJ2-3; D may be TRBD2 (7 bases). Germline V CDR1 and CDR2: MDHEN, SYDVKM. This CDR3 has 14 amino acids. The CDR3 DNA, read in part, is TGTGCCAGCAGTGATGGGGGGGGGCATCAGCCG. Residues: CASSDGGGHQP. The CDR3 as a whole reads CASSDGGGHQPQYF.

In this sample, this clone turned up many times. The read is 3 residues too short to cover the CDR3 end, so that end is filled in from the germline J gene. V usage is TRBV2 and J usage is TRBJ1-4; TRBD1 might be the D (6 bases). V was cut by 6 bases and J by 2 bases, with 13 bases left in between. This CDR3 is built from 15 residues. Germline values: CDR1 SNHLY, CDR2 FYNNEI. The CDR3 bases that were read are TGTGCCAGCAGGAGACAGGAGCGTACTAATGAAAAA. This sequence encodes CASRRQERTNEK. The CDR3 in full is CASRRQERTNEKLFF.

This clone was recorded at least ten times. Sequencing ends 3 residues short of the CDR3 end; the germline J gene provides the rest. The rearrangement joins TRBV5-3 to TRBJ1-1; 7 bases line up with TRBD1. TRBV5-3 is given ORF status, its function remaining uncertain. Unmatched junction bases numbered 20, after V lost 2 bases and J lost 1 base. The CDR3 covers 20 residues. The CDR3 sequence is CARSLLRARFPGQWNTEAFF. CDR3 DNA (partial): TGTGCCAGAAGCTTACTTAGGGCCCGTTTCCCGGGACAGTGGAACACTGAA.

This clone occurred a few times. The read terminates 3 residues before the CDR3 end, so the remaining end is supplied by the germline J gene. V usage is TRBV7-7 and J usage is TRBJ2-3; TRBD1 matches 9 bases. Trimming cost V 5 bases and J 3 bases; bases outside gene matches: 12. This CDR3 is 17 amino acids long. Germline CDR1 SSHAT, CDR2 FNYEAQ (reference sequence). CDR3 region: CASSPLNRGRGTDTQYF. The CDR3 bases that were read are TGTGCCAGCAGCCCCCTTAACAGGGGGCGGGGGACAGATACG. Based on the CDR3 plus reference TRBV7-7 and TRBJ2-3, the full variable domain is GAGVSQSPRYKVTKRGQDVTLRCDPISSHATLYWYQQALGQGPEFLTYFNYEAQPDKSGLPSDRFSAERPEGSISTLTIQRTEQRDSAMYRCASSPLNRGRGTDTQYFGPGTRLTVL.

This clone has ten or more counts. The DNA ends 3 residues before the CDR3 does, and the rest of the CDR3 is filled in from the germline J gene. The V call is TRBV7-2, the J call TRBJ1-2, with D perhaps TRBD1 (6 bases). The CDR3 sequence is 13 residues long. Germline CDR1 SGHTA, CDR2 FQGNSA. The V gene lost 0 bases and the J gene lost 4 bases, with 6 bases spanning the gap. CDR3 DNA (partial): TGTGCCAGCAGCTTAGCGACAGGCTATGGC. Its translation is CASSLATGYG. The CDR3 reads in full as CASSLATGYGYTF.

This clone occurred a few times. The read finishes 3 residues shy of the CDR3 end, and the germline J gene is used to complete it. This chain links TRBV18 with TRBJ1-3; 7 bases map to TRBD1. Per germline, CDR1 KGHSH and CDR2 LQKENI. This CDR3 is built from 16 residues. The ends lost 3 bases at V and 4 bases at J; junction bases unmatched: 9. The covered CDR3 bases are TGTGCCAGCTCACCCCGGAAGGACAGGCTCGGAAACACC. It encodes CASSPRKDRLGNT. The entire CDR3 sequence reads CASSPRKDRLGNTIYF.

This clone was counted ten times or more. The DNA ends 3 residues before the CDR3 does, and the rest of the CDR3 is filled in from the germline J gene. The rearrangement links TRBV10-2 to TRBJ2-2; TRBD2 might be the D (6 bases). Germline CDR1 WSHSY, CDR2 SAAADI. Trimming cost V 2 bases and J 7 bases, with 11 bases left between them. This CDR3 is built from 14 residues. The CDR3 bases that were read are TGCGCCAGCAGTGAGCGGGGGTATGTCGGGGAG. It translates to CASSERGYVGE. The complete CDR3 protein is CASSERGYVGELFF.

Of note for this clone: The read ends 3 residues shy of where the CDR3 ends; the end is completed using the germline J gene. The same CDR3 is also encoded by other DNA sequences in this sample. The chain recombines TRBV7-7 with TRBJ1-3; perhaps TRBD1 as D (5 bases). The CDR3 loop spans 15 amino acids. Germline V CDR1 and CDR2: SSHAT, FNYEAQ (reference sequence). This chain's CDR3 is CASSLKGAGQGTIYF. CDR3 DNA, as far as it was read: TGTGCCAGCAGCTTAAAAGGGGCAGGGCAAGGCACA.

Many counts were recorded for this clone. The sequenced CDR3 bases are TGCGCCAGCAGCTGGACAGGGGTCGGAACCGGGGAG. This encodes CASSWTGVGTGE. The whole CDR3 sequence reads CASSWTGVGTGELFF. V is TRBV5-1 and J is TRBJ2-2, with TRBD1 identical over 9 bases. The read ends 3 residues early relative to the CDR3; the germline J gene fills the gap. The CDR3 has 15 amino acids. J lost 5 bases, V lost 3 bases, and 5 bases had no gene match. Germline V lookup: CDR1 SGHRS, CDR2 YFSETQ.

This clone was seen a few times. The CDR3 is cut off 3 residues early in the read; its end comes from the germline J gene. This chain connects TRBV10-2 to TRBJ2-1, with 8 bases aligning to TRBD1. The trim removed 8 bases at V and 3 bases at J, leaving 3 bases unmatched. This CDR3 contains 13 residues. Germline values: CDR1 WSHSY, CDR2 SAAADI. The CDR3 is CASRDRGYNEQFF. Incomplete CDR3 DNA: TGCGCCAGCCGCGACAGGGGCTACAATGAG.